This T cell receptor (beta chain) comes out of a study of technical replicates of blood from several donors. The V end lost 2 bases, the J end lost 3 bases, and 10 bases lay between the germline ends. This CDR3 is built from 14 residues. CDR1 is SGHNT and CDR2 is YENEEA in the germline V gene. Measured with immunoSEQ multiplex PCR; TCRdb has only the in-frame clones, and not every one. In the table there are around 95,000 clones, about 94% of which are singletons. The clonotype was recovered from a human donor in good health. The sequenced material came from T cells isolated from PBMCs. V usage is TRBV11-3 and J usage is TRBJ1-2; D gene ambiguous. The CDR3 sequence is CASSLSFIDYGYTF. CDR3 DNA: TGTGCCAGCAGCTTATCCTTTATTGACTATGGCTACACCTTC.